A selection of T cell receptor beta chains follows, all from one sample in a study of T cell responses to AZD1222 COVID-19 vaccine. Produced via immunoSEQ multiplex PCR; TCRdb's table is partial and in-frame only. Of more than 110,000 clones listed, roughly 90% are singletons. The starting material was peripheral blood, obtained on day 0 of AZD1222 vaccination. The receptors come from an adult in good health. Each CDR3 is given with its conserved first and last residue. A D gene is named only where the DNA matches it firmly. Not every row has a clone size; where given, it reads once, few, many or a size class.

TRBV6-5	.	.	TRBJ1-1	TGTGCCAGCCACGAGGGGGGAGGTTGGTACACTGAAGCTTTCTTT	CASHEGGGWYTEAFF
TRBV5-1	.	.	TRBJ2-3	TGCGCCAGCAGCTCTAGCACAGATACGCAGTATTTT	CASSSSTDTQYF
TRBV13	.	TRBD1	TRBJ1-2	TGTGCCAGCAGCTTGGGGACAGTCAACTATGGCTACACCTTC	CASSLGTVNYGYTF
TRBV27	.	.	TRBJ2-5	TGTGCCAGCAGTTTCGGGCCTTTTAGGACCCAGTACTTC	CASSFGPFRTQYF
TRBV5-1	once	.	TRBJ2-7	TGCGCCAGCAGCTTGTACGGCTACGAGCAGTACTTC	CASSLYGYEQYF
TRBV3-1/TRBV3-2	.	.	TRBJ1-1	TGTGCCAGCAGCCAAGGAGTTACGAGGAACACTGAAGCTTTCTTT	CASSQGVTRNTEAFF
TRBV29-1	.	TRBD1	TRBJ1-2	TGCAGCGTTGGACAGGGCTATGGCTACACCTTC	CSVGQGYGYTF
TRBV23-1	.	TRBD1	TRBJ1-2	TGCGCCAGCAGTCAATCGGGACAGCCTAACTATGTCTACACCTTC	CASSQSGQPNYVYTF
TRBV15	.	.	TRBJ1-2	TGTGCCACCAGCAGCCGCAAGGGGGATGGCTACACCTTC	CATSSRKGDGYTF
TRBV5-1	.	.	TRBJ2-7	TGCGCCAGCAGCTTGGAGGGGGGCCTCTACGAGCAGTACTTC	CASSLEGGLYEQYF
TRBV5-1	.	.	TRBJ1-1	TGCGCCAGCAGCTTGAGAACCATGAACACTGAAGCTTTCTTT	CASSLRTMNTEAFF
TRBV3-1/TRBV3-2	.	.	TRBJ1-2	TGTGCCAGCAGCCCCTCTTGGGGTCTTTATGGCTACACCTTC	CASSPSWGLYGYTF
TRBV29-1	.	TRBD1	TRBJ2-7	TGCAGCGTTGAGGGACAGGGTAGGTACGAGCAGTACTTC	CSVEGQGRYEQYF